Shown below are 14 T cell receptor beta chains from a single sample sequenced in a study of immune characterization of retroperitoneal liposarcoma. TCRdb re-analysed the PCR reads in MiXCR, keeping a single row per CDR3 protein. The sample shows approximately 11,000 distinct CDR3 sequences, over 35% of them seen only once. The sample taken for sequencing was tumor tissue. The receptors derive from a male donor with retroperitoneal liposarcoma.

The J gene is TRBJ2-5, the V gene TRBV27, with 10 bases fitting TRBD2. The DNA end is more similar to TRBJ2-7, so the J call may be wrong. The V gene's germline CDR1 is MNHEY and CDR2 SMNVEV (reference sequence). This CDR3 contains 14 residues. In DNA form, the CDR3 reads TGTGCCAGCAAATTCACTAGCGGGAAATACGAGCAGTACTTC. Translated, it gives CASKFTSGKYEQYF.

By share, this clonotype ranks as medium-sized. The chain recombines TRBV7-2 with TRBJ2-5; D unresolved. Germline loops: CDR1 SGHTA, CDR2 FQGNSA. The CDR3 has 16 residues. The V gene lost 5 bases and the J gene lost 4 bases, with 20 bases spanning the gap. CDR3 sequence reads: CASSPLALVQLETQYF. For the CDR3, the DNA is TGTGCCAGCAGCCCCTTGGCGCTAGTTCAGCTAGAGACCCAGTACTTC.

This clonotype has only a few counts. CDR3 in amino acids: CASGLGTAQETQFF. CDR3 sequence (DNA): TGTGCTAGTGGTTTGGGAACAGCTCAAGAGACCCAGTTCTTC. This rearrangement joins TRBV12-5 to TRBJ2-1; D remains ambiguous. Germline values: CDR1 LGHNT, CDR2 FRNRAP. Between the trimmed V and J ends, which lost 1 base and 13 bases, there was a span of 17 bases. The CDR3 sequence is 14 residues long. Supplemented by reference TRBV12-5 and TRBJ2-1, the full variable domain reads DARVTQTPRHKVTEMGQEVTMRCQPILGHNTVFWYRQTMMQGLELLAYFRNRAPLDDSGMPKDRFSAEMPDATLATLKIQPSEPRDSAVYFCASGLGTAQETQFFGPGTRLTVL.

This clonotype was detected only a few times. V is TRBV27 and J is TRBJ2-1, with 8 bases matching TRBD1. The DNA matches TRBJ2-7 better at its end, which makes the J call doubtful. This CDR3 comprises 16 residues. Germline V gene data show CDR1 as MNHEY and CDR2 as SMNVEV (reference sequence). The CDR3 is CASVITGGISYNEQYF. The DNA for the CDR3 is TGTGCCAGCGTAATAACAGGGGGTATCTCCTACAATGAGCAGTACTTC.

This clonotype was counted between two and nine times. The CDR3 reads CASSKLAEYNEQFF. The CDR3, as DNA: TGTGCCAGCAGTAAACTAGCGGAGTACAATGAGCAGTTCTTC. This rearrangement joins TRBV6-1 to TRBJ2-1, with 8 bases matching TRBD2. V lost 5 bases to trimming and J lost 4 bases; unmatched junction nucleotides: 4. The length of the CDR3 is 14 residues. The germline V gene encodes CDR1 MNHNS and CDR2 SASEGT.

This clonotype is termed medium-sized. The V call is TRBV7-6, the J call TRBJ2-5, with 7 bases fitting TRBD2. V shed 1 base and J 11 bases; nucleotides not matched to a gene: 10. The germline CDR1 and CDR2 sequences are SGHVS and FNYEAQ. The CDR3 has 14 residues. The CDR3 DNA is TGTGCCAGCAGCTTAGAGGTGGTTCTAGCGGAACAGTACTTC. Encoded protein: CASSLEVVLAEQYF.

At least ten counts were recorded for this clonotype. The chain recombines TRBV6-1 with TRBJ2-1, with 9 bases identical to TRBD1. The CDR3 loop spans 17 amino acids. Germline V CDR1 and CDR2: MNHNS, SASEGT. J gave up 10 bases and V 2 bases, and 15 bases lay outside the gene matches. CDR3 sequence (DNA): TGTGCCAGCAGTGAATATAACTGGGGACAGGGCTCCTACGAGCAGTTCTTC. Its translation is CASSEYNWGQGSYEQFF.

The table lists this clonotype with a count of one. The junction differs from germline at one of its ends, possibly a read error. The chain uses TRBV11-2 and TRBJ2-4; 8 bases are shared with TRBD2. CDR3 length equals 17 residues. The germline V gene has CDR1 SGHAT and CDR2 FQNNGV. CDR3 in amino acids: CANSLGLGTRTYNEQYF. The CDR3 DNA reads TGTGCCAACAGCTTAGGGTTAGGGACTAGGACCTACAATGAGCAGTACTTC.

The sample holds a few counts of this clonotype. The chain recombines TRBV6-1 with TRBJ2-2, with 7 nucleotides matching TRBD1. J lost 5 bases, V lost 2 bases, and 2 bases had no gene match. CDR3 length: 14 amino acids. CDR1 and CDR2 from the germline V gene are MNHNS and SASEGT. Here the CDR3 DNA reads TGTGCCAGCAGTGAACACAGGGGAACCGGGGAGCTGTTTTTT. It yields the protein CASSEHRGTGELFF.

The rearrangement links TRBV6-8 to TRBJ2-1; 7 bases line up with TRBD1. The germline CDR1 and CDR2 sequences are MNHGY and SAAAGT. The CDR3 extends over 13 amino acids. The V and J ends lost 7 bases and 10 bases, in that order; junction bases with no gene match: 10. The CDR3 bases are TGTGCCAGCACTCCCGAGGGGGCCTACGAGCAGTTCTTC. This translates into CASTPEGAYEQFF.

The rearrangement joins TRBV6-1 to TRBJ2-3, with D unclear. The V gene's germline CDR1 is MNHNS and CDR2 SASEGT. The CDR3 runs 16 residues. The V and J ends lost 3 bases and 2 bases respectively, with 15 bases between them. The CDR3 reads CASSEAVFSHTDTQYF. CDR3 sequence (DNA): TGTGCCAGCAGTGAGGCCGTCTTTTCGCACACAGATACGCAGTATTTT.

The rearrangement uses TRBV6-6 and TRBJ1-1; the D gene is possibly TRBD1 (5 bases). CDR3 length: 13 amino acids. Trimming left V 2 bases short and J 1 base short, with 5 bases between. Germline V gene sequence: CDR1 MNHNY, CDR2 SVGAGI (reference sequence). CDR3 in DNA: TGTGCCAGCAGTTACCAGGGGAACACTGAAGCTTTCTTT. This codes for CASSYQGNTEAFF.

The V call is TRBV23-1, the J call TRBJ1-1; D is uncertain. TRBV23-1 is marked as an open reading frame, function uncertain. V lost 0 bases and J 1 base, leaving 6 bases between the germline ends. The CDR3 loop spans 14 amino acids. The CDR3 DNA follows: TGCGCCAGCAGTCAATCTTCGAAGAACACTGAAGCTTTCTTT. Amino acid sequence: CASSQSSKNTEAFF.

The genes are TRBV6-6 and TRBJ2-5; D is possibly TRBD2 (7 bases). The assigned J gene may be wrong: the sequence end matches TRBJ2-1 better. Germline CDR1 reads MNHNY; CDR2 reads SVGAGI (reference sequence). The CDR3 spans 15 residues. The CDR3 loop reads CASSYAGGPHNEQFF. CDR3 nucleotide sequence: TGTGCCAGCAGTTACGCCGGGGGGCCCCACAATGAGCAGTTCTTC.